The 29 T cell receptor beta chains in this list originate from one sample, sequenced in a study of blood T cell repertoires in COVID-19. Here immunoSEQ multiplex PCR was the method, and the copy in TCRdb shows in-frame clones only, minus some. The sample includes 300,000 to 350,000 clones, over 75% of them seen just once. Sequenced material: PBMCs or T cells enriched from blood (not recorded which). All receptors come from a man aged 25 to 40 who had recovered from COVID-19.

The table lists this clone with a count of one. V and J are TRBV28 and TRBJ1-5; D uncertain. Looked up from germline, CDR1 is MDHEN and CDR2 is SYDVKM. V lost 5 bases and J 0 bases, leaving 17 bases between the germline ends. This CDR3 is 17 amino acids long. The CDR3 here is CASSHGWGAYSNQPQHF. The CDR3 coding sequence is TGTGCCAGCAGTCACGGTTGGGGAGCTTATAGCAATCAGCCCCAGCATTTT.

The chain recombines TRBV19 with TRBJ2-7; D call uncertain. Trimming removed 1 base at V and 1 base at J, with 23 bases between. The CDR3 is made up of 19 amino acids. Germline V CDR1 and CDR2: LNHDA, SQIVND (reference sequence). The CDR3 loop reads CASSIGVLGQVDRSYEQYF. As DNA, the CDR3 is TGTGCCAGTAGTATAGGCGTTTTGGGCCAAGTGGATAGGTCCTACGAGCAGTACTTC. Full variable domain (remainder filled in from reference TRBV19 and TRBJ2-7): DGGITQSPKYLFRKEGQNVTLSCEQNLNHDAMYWYRQDPGQGLRLIYYSQIVNDFQKGDIAEGYSVSREKKESFPLTVTSAQKNPTAFYLCASSIGVLGQVDRSYEQYFGPGTRLTVT.

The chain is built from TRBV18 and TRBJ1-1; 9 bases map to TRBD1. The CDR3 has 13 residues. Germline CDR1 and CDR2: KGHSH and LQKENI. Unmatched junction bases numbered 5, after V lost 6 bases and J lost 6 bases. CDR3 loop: CASSSRQGAEAFF. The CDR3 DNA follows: TGTGCCAGCTCCTCTCGACAGGGGGCTGAAGCTTTCTTT.

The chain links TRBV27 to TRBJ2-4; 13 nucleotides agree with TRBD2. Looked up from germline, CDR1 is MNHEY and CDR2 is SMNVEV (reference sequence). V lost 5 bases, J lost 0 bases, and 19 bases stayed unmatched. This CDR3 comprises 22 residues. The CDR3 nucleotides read TGTGCCAGCAGTCCCATATATTCTGGACTAGCGGGGGTCTTACTAGCCAAAAACATTCAGTACTTC. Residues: CASSPIYSGLAGVLLAKNIQYF.

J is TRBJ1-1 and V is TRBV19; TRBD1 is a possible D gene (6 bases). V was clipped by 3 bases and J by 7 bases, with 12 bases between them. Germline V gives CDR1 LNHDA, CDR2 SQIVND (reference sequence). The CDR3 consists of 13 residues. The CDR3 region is CASSIQGQGEAFF. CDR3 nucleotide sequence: TGTGCCAGTAGTATCCAGGGGCAGGGTGAAGCTTTCTTT.

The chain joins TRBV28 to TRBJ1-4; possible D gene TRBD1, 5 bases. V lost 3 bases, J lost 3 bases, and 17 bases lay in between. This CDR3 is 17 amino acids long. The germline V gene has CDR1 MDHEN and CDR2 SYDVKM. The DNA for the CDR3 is TGTGCCAGCAGTTTTGGGAGTCGCGGGGACCCTAATGAAAAACTGTTTTTT. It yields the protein CASSFGSRGDPNEKLFF.

The CDR3 DNA follows: TGTGCCAGCAGTGAAGGTTCGCAGGGGACCCAGTACTTC. Protein sequence: CASSEGSQGTQYF. The chain combines TRBV2 with TRBJ2-5, with D perhaps TRBD1 (5 bases). The CDR3 runs to 13 residues. V was cut by 1 base and J by 7 bases, with 10 bases left in between. CDR1 and CDR2 (germline): SNHLY, FYNNEI.

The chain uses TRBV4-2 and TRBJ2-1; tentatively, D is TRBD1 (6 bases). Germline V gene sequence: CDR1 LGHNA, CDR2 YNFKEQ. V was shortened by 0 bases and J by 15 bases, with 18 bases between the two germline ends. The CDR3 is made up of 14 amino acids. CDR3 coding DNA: TGTGCCAGCAGCCAAGATTTGAGGTCCGGGACACTGTTCTTC. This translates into CASSQDLRSGTLFF.

CDR3 sequence (DNA): TGTGCCAGTAGTATTAAGGCGGGGGGGCCCGAAAAGAGCTCCTACAATGAGCAGTTCTTC. Its translation is CASSIKAGGPEKSSYNEQFF. The V gene is TRBV19, the J gene TRBJ2-1; 9 nucleotides align to TRBD2. The V gene end was trimmed by 3 bases and the J gene end by 0 bases; junction bases not matched to a gene: 15. The CDR3 is 20 residues long. The germline CDR1 and CDR2 sequences are LNHDA and SQIVND (reference sequence).

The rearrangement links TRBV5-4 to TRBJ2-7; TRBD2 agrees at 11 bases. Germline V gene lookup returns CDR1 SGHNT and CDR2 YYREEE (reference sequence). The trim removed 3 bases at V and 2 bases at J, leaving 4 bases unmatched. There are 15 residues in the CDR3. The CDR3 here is CASSSGLAVTYEQYF. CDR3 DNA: TGTGCCAGCAGCTCGGGACTAGCGGTTACCTACGAGCAGTACTTC. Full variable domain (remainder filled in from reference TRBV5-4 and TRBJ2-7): ETGVTQSPTHLIKTRGQQVTLRCSSQSGHNTVSWYQQALGQGPQFIFQYYREEENGRGNFPPRFSGLQFPNYSSELNVNALELDDSALYLCASSSGLAVTYEQYFGPGTRLTVT.

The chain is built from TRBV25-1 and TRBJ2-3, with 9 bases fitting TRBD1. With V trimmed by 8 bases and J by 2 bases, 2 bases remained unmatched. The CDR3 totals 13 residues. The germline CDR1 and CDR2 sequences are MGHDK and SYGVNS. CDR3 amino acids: CASGTGPTDTQYF. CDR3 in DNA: TGTGCCAGCGGGACAGGGCCCACAGATACGCAGTATTTT.

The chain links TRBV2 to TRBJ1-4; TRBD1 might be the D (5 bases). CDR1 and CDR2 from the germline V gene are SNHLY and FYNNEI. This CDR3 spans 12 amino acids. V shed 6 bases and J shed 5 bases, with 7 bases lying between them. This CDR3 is CASRRQNEKLFF. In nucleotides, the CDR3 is TGTGCCAGCAGGAGACAGAATGAAAAACTGTTTTTT.

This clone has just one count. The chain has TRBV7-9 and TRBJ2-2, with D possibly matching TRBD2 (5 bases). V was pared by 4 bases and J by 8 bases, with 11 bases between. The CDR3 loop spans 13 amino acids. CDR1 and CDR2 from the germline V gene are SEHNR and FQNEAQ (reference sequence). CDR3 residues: CASSSKRAGELFF. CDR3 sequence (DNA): TGTGCCAGCAGCTCAAAGAGGGCTGGGGAGCTGTTTTTT.

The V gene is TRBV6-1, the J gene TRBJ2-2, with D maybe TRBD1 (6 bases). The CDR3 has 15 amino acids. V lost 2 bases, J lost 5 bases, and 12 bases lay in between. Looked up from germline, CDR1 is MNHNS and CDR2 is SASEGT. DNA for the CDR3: TGTGCCAGCAGTGAATACAGGGTCAAAACCGGGGAGCTGTTTTTT. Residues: CASSEYRVKTGELFF.

The CDR3 region is CASSSGSGGVGTDTQYF. The CDR3 DNA is TGTGCCAGCAGCTCCGGTAGCGGGGGGGTAGGCACAGATACGCAGTATTTT. This chain uses TRBV7-9 with TRBJ2-3; 11 nucleotides line up with TRBD2. V was pared by 4 bases and J by 1 base, with 7 bases of the junction left unmatched. Looked up from germline, CDR1 is SEHNR and CDR2 is FQNEAQ (reference sequence). CDR3 length equals 17 residues.

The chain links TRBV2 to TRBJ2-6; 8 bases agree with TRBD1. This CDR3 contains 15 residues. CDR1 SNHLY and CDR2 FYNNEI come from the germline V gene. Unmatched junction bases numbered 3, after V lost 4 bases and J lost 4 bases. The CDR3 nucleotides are TGTGCCAGCAGTGCGGACAGGGCGGGGGCCAACGTCCTGACTTTC. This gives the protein CASSADRAGANVLTF.

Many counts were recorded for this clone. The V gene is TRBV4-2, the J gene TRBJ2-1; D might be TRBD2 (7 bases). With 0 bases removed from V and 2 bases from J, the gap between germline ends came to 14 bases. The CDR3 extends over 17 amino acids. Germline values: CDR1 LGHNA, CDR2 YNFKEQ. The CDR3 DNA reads TGTGCCAGCAGCCAAGAGGTGGGAGGGGGGGCCTACAATGAGCAGTTCTTC. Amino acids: CASSQEVGGGAYNEQFF.

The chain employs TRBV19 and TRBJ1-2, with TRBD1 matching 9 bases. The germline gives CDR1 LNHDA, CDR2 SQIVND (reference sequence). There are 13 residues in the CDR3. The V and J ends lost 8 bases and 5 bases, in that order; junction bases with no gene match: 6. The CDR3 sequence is CASFDRGAYGYTF. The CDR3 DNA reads TGTGCCAGTTTTGACAGGGGGGCGTATGGCTACACCTTC.

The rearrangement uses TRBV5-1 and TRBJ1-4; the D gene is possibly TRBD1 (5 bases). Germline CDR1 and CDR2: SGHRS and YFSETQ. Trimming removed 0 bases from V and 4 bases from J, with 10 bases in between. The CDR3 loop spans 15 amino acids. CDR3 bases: TGCGCCAGCAGCTTGGGACAGAATGTTAATGAAAAACTGTTTTTT. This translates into CASSLGQNVNEKLFF.

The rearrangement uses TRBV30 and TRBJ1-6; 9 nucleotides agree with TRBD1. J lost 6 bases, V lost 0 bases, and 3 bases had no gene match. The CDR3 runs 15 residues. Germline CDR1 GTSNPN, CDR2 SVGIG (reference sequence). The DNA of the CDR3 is TGTGCCTGGAGTGTACAGGGGGCAATTAATTCACCCCTCCACTTT. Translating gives CAWSVQGAINSPLHF.

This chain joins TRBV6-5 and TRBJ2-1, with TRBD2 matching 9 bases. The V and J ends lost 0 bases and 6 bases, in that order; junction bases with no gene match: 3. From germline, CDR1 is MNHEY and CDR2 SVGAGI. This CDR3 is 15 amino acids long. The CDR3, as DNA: TGTGCCAGCAGTTACTCAAGCGGGGGGCTCAATGAGCAGTTCTTC. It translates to CASSYSSGGLNEQFF.

This chain's CDR3 is CASSSQLGLAGAQSSYNEQFF. The CDR3 DNA reads as TGTGCCAGCAGCTCTCAACTCGGGCTAGCGGGGGCCCAGAGCTCCTACAATGAGCAGTTCTTC. The V gene is TRBV7-3, the J gene TRBJ2-1; TRBD2 matches at 10 bases. Germline loops: CDR1 SGHTA, CDR2 FQGTGA. V shed 4 bases and J 0 bases; nucleotides not matched to a gene: 18. The length of the CDR3 is 21 residues.

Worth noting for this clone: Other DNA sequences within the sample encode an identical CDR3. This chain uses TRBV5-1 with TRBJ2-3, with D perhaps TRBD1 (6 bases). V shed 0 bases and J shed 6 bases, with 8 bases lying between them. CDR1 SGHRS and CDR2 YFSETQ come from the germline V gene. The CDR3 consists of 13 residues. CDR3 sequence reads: CASSLDRADTQYF. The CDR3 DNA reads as TGCGCCAGCAGCTTGGACAGGGCTGATACGCAGTATTTT.

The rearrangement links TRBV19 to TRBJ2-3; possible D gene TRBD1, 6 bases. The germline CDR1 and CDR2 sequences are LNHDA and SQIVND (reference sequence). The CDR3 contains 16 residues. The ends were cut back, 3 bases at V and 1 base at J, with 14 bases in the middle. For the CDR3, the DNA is TGTGCCAGTAGTATCGTGGGGGCTCTTGGCACAGATACGCAGTATTTT. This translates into CASSIVGALGTDTQYF.

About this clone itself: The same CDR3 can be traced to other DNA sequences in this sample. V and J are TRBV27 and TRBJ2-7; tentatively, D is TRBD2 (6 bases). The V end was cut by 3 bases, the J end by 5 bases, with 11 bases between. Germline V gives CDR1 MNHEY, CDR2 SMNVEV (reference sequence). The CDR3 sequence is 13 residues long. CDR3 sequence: CASSLAGSDEQYF. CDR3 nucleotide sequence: TGTGCCAGCAGTTTGGCGGGGAGCGACGAGCAGTACTTC.

The CDR3 is CAISDRVGGTEAFF. In DNA form, the CDR3 reads TGTGCCATCAGCGACAGGGTTGGGGGCACTGAAGCTTTCTTT. The chain recombines TRBV10-3 with TRBJ1-1, with TRBD1 matching over 7 bases. The junction had 8 bases not matched to a gene; V was cut back by 6 bases and J by 4 bases. The CDR3 contains 14 residues. CDR1 ENHRY and CDR2 SYGVKD come from the germline V gene.

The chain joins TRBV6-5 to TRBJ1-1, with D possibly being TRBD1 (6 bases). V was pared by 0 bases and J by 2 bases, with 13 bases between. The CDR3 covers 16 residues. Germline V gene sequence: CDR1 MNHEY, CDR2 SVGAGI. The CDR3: CASSYSHRAINTEAFF. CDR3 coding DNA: TGTGCCAGCAGTTACTCACACAGGGCCATAAACACTGAAGCTTTCTTT.

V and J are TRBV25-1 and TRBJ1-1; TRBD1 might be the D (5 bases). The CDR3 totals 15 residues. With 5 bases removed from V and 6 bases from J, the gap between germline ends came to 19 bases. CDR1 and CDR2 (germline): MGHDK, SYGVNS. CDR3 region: CASSNPQGGVSEAFF. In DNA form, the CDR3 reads TGTGCCAGCAGTAACCCCCAGGGAGGTGTCTCTGAAGCTTTCTTT. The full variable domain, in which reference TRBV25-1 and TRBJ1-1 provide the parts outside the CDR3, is EADIYQTPRYLVIGTGKKITLECSQTMGHDKMYWYQQDPGMELHLIHYSYGVNSTEKGDLSSESTVSRIRTEHFPLTLESARPSHTSQYLCASSNPQGGVSEAFFGQGTRLTVV.

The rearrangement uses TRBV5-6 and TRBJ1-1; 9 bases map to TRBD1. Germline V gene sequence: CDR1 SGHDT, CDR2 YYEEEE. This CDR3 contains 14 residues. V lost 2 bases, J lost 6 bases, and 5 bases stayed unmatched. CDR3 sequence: CASSFRDRVPEAFF. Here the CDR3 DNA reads TGTGCCAGCAGCTTCCGGGACAGGGTTCCTGAAGCTTTCTTT. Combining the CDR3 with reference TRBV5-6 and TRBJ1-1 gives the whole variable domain DAGVTQSPTHLIKTRGQQVTLRCSPKSGHDTVSWYQQALGQGPQFIFQYYEEEERQRGNFPDRFSGHQFPNYSSELNVNALLLGDSALYLCASSFRDRVPEAFFGQGTRLTVV.